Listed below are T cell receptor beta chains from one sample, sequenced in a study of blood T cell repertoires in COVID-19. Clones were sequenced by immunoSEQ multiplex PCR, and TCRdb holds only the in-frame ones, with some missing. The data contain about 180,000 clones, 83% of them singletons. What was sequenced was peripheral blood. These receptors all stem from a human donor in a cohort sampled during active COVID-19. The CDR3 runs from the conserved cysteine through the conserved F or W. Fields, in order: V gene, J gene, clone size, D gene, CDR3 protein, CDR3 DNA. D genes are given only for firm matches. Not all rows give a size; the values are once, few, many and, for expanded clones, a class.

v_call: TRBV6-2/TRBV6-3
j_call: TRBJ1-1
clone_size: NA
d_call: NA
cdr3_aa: CASSYGIALNTEAFF
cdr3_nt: TGTGCCAGCAGTTACGGGATAGCGCTGAACACTGAAGCTTTCTTT

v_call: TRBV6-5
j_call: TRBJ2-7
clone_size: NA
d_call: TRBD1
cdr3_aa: CASSPPGTVYEQYF
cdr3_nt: TGTGCCAGCAGTCCCCCGGGGACAGTCTACGAGCAGTACTTC

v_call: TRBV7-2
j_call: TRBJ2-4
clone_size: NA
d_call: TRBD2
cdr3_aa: CASSLATSGVAKNIQYF
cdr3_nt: TGTGCCAGCAGCTTGGCGACTAGCGGGGTAGCCAAAAACATTCAGTACTTC

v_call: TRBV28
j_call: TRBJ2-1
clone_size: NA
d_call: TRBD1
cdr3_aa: CASSPLRQGGTYNEQFF
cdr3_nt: TGTGCCAGCAGTCCCCTAAGACAGGGGGGGACTTACAATGAGCAGTTCTTC

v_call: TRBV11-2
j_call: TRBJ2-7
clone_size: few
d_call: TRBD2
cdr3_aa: CASSLVSGSSYEQYF
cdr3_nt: TGTGCCAGCAGCTTAGTCAGCGGGAGCTCCTACGAGCAGTACTTC

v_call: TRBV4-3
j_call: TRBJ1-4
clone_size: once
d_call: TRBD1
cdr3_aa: CASSQANRGYFDEKLFF
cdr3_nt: TGCGCCAGCAGCCAGGCAAACAGGGGATATTTCGATGAAAAACTGTTTTTT

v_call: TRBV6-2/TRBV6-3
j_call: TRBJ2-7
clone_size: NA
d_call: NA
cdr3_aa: CASSYPGFYEQYF
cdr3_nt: TGTGCCAGCAGTTATCCAGGGTTCTACGAGCAGTACTTC

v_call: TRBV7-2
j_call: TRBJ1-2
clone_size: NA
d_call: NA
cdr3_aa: CASSPQGNYGYTF
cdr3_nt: TGTGCCAGCAGTCCGCAGGGGAACTATGGCTACACCTTC

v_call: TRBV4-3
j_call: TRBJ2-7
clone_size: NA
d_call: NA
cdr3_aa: CASSQGLGRHEQYF
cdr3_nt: TGCGCCAGCAGCCAAGGTTTAGGGAGGCACGAGCAGTACTTC

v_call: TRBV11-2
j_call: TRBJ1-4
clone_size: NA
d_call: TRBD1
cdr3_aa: CASSLTTGGTGDEKLFF
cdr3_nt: TGTGCCAGCAGTCTAACAACTGGTGGGACAGGGGATGAAAAACTGTTTTTT

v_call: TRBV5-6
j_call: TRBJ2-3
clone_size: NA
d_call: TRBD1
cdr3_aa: CASSLVTGGGTDTQYF
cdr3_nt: TGTGCCAGCAGCTTGGTGACAGGGGGTGGCACAGATACGCAGTATTTT

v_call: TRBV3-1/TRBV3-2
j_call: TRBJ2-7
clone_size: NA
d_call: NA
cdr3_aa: CASRFGGRDEQYF
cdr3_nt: TGTGCCAGCCGTTTCGGGGGGCGGGACGAGCAGTACTTC

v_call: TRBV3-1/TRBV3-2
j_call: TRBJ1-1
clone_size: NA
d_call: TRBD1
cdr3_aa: CASRDRVNTEAFF
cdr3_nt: TGTGCCAGCAGGGACAGGGTGAACACTGAAGCTTTCTTT

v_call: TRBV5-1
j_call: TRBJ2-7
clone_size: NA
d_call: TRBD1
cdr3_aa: CASSLGTGGEQYF
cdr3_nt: TGCGCCAGCAGCTTGGGGACAGGAGGCGAGCAGTACTTC

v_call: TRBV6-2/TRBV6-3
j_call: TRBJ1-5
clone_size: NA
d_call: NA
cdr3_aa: CASSLQQGSNQPQHF
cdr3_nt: TGTGCCAGCAGTTTACAACAGGGTAGCAATCAGCCCCAGCATTTT

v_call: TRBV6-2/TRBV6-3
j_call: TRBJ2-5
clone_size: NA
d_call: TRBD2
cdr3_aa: CASSYGPGTSLETQYF
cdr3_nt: TGTGCCAGCAGTTACGGCCCCGGGACTAGCTTAGAGACCCAGTACTTC

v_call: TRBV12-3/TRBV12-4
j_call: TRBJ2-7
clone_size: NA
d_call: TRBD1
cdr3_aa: CASSKPGGSEQYF
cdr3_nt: TGTGCCAGCAGCAAACCAGGGGGCAGCGAGCAGTACTTC

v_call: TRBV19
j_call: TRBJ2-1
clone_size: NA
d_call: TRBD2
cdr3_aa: CASSIVGLAGSSYNEQFF
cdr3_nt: TGTGCCAGTAGTATAGTAGGCCTAGCGGGAAGCTCCTACAATGAGCAGTTCTTC

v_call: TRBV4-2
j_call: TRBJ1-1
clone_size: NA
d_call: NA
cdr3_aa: CASSQTGHGNTEAFF
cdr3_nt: TGTGCCAGCAGCCAAACGGGACACGGGAACACTGAAGCTTTCTTT

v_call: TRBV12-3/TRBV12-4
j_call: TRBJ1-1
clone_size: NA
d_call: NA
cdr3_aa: CASTFPGSEAFF
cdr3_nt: TGTGCCAGCACTTTTCCCGGGTCTGAAGCTTTCTTT

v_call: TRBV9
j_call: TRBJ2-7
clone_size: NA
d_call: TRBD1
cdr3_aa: CASSVGNRGIGEQYF
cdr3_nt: TGTGCCAGCAGCGTAGGTAACAGGGGGATAGGGGAGCAGTACTTC

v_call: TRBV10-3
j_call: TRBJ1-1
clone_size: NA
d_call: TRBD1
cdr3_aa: CAISAPDRGNTEAFF
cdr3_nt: TGTGCCATCAGTGCCCCGGACAGGGGGAACACTGAAGCTTTCTTT